This T cell receptor beta chain was retrieved from a study of identical twins. Trimming removed 0 bases from V and 9 bases from J, with 9 bases in between. The CDR3 covers 12 residues. Germline V gene data show CDR1 as SGHDT and CDR2 as YYEEEE. MiXCR, applied by TCRdb to the 5' RACE reads, yields one record per CDR3 protein. In the table there are about 240,000 distinct CDR3 sequences, under 12% of which are singletons. The table lists this clonotype with a few counts. This sequence was found in a middle-aged man in good health. The chain carries TRBV5-6 and TRBJ1-1; D is uncertain. The specimen sequenced was memory T cells sorted from blood. This CDR3 reads CASSLGGVQAFF. The CDR3, as DNA: TGTGCCAGCAGCTTGGGTGGGGTTCAAGCTTTCTTT.